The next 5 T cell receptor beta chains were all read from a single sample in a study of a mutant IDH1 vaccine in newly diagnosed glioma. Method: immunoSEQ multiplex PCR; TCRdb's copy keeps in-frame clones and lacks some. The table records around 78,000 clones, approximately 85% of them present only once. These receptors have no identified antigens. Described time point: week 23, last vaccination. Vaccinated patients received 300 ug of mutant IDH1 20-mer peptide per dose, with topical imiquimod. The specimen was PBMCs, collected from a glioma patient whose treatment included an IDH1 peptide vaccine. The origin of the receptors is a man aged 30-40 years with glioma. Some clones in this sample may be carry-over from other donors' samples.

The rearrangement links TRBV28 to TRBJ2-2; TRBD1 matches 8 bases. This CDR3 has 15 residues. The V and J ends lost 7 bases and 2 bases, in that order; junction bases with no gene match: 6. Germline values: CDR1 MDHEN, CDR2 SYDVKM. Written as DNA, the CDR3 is TGTGCCAGCACCGGGACAGGTGACAACACCGGGGAGCTGTTTTTT. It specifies CASTGTGDNTGELFF.

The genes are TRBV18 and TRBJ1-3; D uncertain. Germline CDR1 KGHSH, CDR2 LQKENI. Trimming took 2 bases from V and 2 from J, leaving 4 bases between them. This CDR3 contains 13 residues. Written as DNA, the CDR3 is TGTGCCAGCTCACCAGTAGCTGGAAACACCATATATTTT. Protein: CASSPVAGNTIYF.

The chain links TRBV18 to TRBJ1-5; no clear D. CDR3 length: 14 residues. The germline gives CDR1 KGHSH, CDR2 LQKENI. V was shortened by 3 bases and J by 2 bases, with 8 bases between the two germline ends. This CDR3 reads CASSPSGGNQPQHF. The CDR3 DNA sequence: TGTGCCAGCTCACCCTCTGGGGGCAATCAGCCCCAGCATTTT.

CDR3 amino acids: CASSPPRGDNQPQHF. In DNA form, the CDR3 reads TGTGCCAGCAGCCCCCCCAGGGGGGACAATCAGCCCCAGCATTTT. This chain joins TRBV9 and TRBJ1-5; 7 nucleotides agree with TRBD1. V dropped 4 bases and J dropped 3; count of bases not matched to a gene: 7. Germline V gene sequence: CDR1 SGDLS, CDR2 YYNGEE. This CDR3 is built from 15 residues.

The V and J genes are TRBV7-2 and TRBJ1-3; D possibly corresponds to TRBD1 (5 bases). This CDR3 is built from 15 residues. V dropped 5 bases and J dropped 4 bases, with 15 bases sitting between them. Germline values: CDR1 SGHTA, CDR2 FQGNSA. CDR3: CASSTQGLGGNTIYF. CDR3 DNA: TGTGCCAGCAGCACCCAGGGTTTGGGGGGAAACACCATATATTTT.